This entry concerns a single T cell receptor beta chain. Its antigen is not identified. This specimen belongs to a study of a mutant IDH1 vaccine in newly diagnosed glioma. Across the study: Earlier care involved radiotherapy, temozolomide, or both, and the majority received both. Points from the study as a whole: Pseudoprogression seemed unlinked to shifts in top peripheral T cell clonotypes. In approximately 92% of patients, immune responses induced by the vaccine occurred.

Germline CDR1 and CDR2: LGHNA and YNFKEQ. This CDR3 has 13 amino acids. V was clipped by 1 base and J by 6 bases, with 6 bases between them. Time point indicated: baseline, week 1 (first vaccination visit). Treatment specified: pre-vaccination baseline after standard-of-care therapy. Newly diagnosed WHO grade 3 or 4 IDH1-mutant, ATRX-lost astrocytomas were identified in the donors. Data came from immunoSEQ multiplex PCR; TCRdb stores just in-frame clones and leaves some out. The sample holds approximately 67,000 clones, around 82% seen once. This chain joins TRBV4-2 and TRBJ2-2; no clear D. The TCR comes from a woman under 30 with glioma. Some clones in this sample may be carry-over from other donors' samples. Sequenced here: peripheral blood mononuclear cells (PBMCs), sampled from a glioma patient treated with radiotherapy, temozolomide or both. This CDR3 is CASSQVRSGELFF. In DNA form, the CDR3 reads TGTGCCAGCAGCCAAGTACGGTCCGGGGAGCTGTTTTTT.